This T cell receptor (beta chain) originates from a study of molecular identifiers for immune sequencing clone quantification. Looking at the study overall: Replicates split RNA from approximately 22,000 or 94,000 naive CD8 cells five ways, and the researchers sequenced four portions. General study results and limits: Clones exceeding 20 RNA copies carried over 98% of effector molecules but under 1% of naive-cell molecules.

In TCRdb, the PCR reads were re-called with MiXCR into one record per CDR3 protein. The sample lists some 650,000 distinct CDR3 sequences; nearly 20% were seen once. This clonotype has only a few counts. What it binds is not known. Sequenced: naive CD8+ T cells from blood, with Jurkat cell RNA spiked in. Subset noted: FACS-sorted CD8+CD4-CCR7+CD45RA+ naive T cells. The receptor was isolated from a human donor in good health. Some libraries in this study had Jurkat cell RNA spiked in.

The CDR3, as DNA: TGTGCCTGGAGTACCAGGGGTCAGCCCCAGCATTTT. Protein: CAWSTRGQPQHF. V is TRBV30 and J is TRBJ1-5; possible D gene TRBD1, 6 bases. In germline, CDR1 is GTSNPN, CDR2 SVGIG (reference sequence). The CDR3 has 12 residues. V was shortened by 2 bases and J by 6 bases, with 8 bases between the two germline ends. Looking up the rest from reference TRBV30 and TRBJ1-5 gives the full variable domain: SQTIHQWPATLVQPVGSPLSLECTVEGTSNPNLYWYRQAAGRGLQLLFYSVGIGQISSEVPQNLSASRPQDRQFILSSKKLLLSDSGFYLCAWSTRGQPQHFGDGTRLSIL.